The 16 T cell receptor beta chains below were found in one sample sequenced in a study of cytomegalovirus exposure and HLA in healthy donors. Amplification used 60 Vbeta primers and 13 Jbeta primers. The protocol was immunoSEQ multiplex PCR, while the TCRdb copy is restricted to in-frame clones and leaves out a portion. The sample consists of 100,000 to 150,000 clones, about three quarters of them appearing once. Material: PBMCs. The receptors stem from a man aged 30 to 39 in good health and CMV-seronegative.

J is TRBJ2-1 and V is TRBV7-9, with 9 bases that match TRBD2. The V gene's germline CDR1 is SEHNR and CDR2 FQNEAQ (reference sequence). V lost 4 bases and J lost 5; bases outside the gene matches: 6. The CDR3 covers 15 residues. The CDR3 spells CASSSPGLAHNEQFF. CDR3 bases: TGTGCCAGCAGCTCACCGGGACTAGCCCACAATGAGCAGTTCTTC.

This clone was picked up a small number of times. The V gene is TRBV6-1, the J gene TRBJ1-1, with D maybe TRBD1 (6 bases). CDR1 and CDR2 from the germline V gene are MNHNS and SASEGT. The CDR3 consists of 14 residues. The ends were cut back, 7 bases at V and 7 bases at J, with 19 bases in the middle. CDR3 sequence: CASTPRGAGGEAFF. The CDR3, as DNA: TGTGCCAGCACCCCACGGGGGGCTGGTGGTGAAGCTTTCTTT.

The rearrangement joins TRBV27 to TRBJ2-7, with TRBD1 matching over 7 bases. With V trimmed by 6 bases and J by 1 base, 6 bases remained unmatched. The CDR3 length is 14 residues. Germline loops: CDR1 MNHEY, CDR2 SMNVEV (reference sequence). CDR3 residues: CASRGQPPSYEQYF. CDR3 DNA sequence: TGTGCCAGCAGGGGACAGCCGCCTTCCTACGAGCAGTACTTC.

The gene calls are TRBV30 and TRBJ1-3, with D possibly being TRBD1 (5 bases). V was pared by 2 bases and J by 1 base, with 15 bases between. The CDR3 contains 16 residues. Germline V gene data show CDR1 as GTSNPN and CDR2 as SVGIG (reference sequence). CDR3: CAWSTSGGVSGNTIYF. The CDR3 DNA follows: TGTGCCTGGAGTACTTCGGGGGGAGTTTCTGGAAACACCATATATTTT.

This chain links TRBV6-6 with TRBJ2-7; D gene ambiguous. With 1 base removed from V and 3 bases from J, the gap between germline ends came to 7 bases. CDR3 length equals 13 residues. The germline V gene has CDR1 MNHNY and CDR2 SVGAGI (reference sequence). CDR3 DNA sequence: TGTGCCAGCAGTTACTACAGTTTCTACGAGCAGTACTTC. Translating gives CASSYYSFYEQYF.

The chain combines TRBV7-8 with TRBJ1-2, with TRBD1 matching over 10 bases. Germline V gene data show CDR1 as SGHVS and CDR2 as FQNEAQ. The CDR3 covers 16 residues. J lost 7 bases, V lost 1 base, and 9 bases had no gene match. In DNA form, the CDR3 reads TGTGCCAGCAGCTTAGGACAGGGGGCGATGGTTAGTGGCTACACCTTC. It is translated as CASSLGQGAMVSGYTF.

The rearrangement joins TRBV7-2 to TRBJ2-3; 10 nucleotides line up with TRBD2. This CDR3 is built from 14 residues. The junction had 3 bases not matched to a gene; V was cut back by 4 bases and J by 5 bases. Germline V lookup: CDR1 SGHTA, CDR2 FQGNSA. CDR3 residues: CASSWGLALDTQYF. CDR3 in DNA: TGTGCCAGCAGCTGGGGACTAGCGCTAGATACGCAGTATTTT.

The CDR3 sequence is CASSPVRGNQPQHF. In DNA form, the CDR3 reads TGTGCCAGCTCCCCCGTGCGGGGCAATCAGCCCCAGCATTTT. The V and J genes are TRBV18 and TRBJ1-5; D is ambiguous. CDR1 and CDR2 from the germline V gene are KGHSH and LQKENI. The CDR3 extends over 14 amino acids. V was pared by 6 bases and J by 2 bases, with 11 bases between.

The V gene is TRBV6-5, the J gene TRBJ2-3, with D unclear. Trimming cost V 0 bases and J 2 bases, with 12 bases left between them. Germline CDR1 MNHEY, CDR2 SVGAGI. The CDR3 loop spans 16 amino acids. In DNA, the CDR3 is TGTGCCAGCAGTTACTCGTATGCAGTGAACACAGATACGCAGTATTTT. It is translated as CASSYSYAVNTDTQYF.

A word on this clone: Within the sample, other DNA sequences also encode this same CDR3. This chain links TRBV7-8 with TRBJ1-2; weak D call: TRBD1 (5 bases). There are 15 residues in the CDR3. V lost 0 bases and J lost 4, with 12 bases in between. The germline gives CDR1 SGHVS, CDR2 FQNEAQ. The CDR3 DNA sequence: TGTGCCAGCAGCTTAGCGCTAGGCGGGGGCTATGGCTACACCTTC. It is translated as CASSLALGGGYGYTF.

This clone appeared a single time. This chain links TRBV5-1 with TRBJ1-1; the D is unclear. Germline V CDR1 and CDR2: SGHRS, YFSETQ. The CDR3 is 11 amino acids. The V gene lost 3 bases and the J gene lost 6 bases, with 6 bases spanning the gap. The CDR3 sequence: CASSSPSEAFF. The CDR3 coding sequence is TGCGCCAGCAGCTCCCCCTCTGAAGCTTTCTTT.

Written as DNA, the CDR3 is TGCGCCAGCAGCTGGAAAAGGAGGGCAGTAGGAACAGATACGCAGTATTTT. Translated, it gives CASSWKRRAVGTDTQYF. The V and J genes are TRBV5-1 and TRBJ2-3; a possible D gene is TRBD2 (6 bases). Trimming took 3 bases from V and 3 from J, leaving 20 bases between them. The CDR3 contains 17 residues. Germline assignment: CDR1 SGHRS and CDR2 YFSETQ.

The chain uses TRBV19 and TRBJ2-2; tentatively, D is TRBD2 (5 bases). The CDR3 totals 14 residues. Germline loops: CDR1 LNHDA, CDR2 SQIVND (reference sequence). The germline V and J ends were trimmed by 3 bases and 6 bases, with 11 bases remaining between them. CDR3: CASSIGLASGELFF. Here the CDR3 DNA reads TGTGCCAGTAGTATCGGGCTAGCATCCGGGGAGCTGTTTTTT.

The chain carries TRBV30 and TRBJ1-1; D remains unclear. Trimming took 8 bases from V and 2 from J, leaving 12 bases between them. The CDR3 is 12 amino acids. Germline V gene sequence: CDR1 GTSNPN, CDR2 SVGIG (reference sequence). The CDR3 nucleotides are TGTGCCACCCGGAGGCGCAACACTGAAGCTTTCTTT. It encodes CATRRRNTEAFF.

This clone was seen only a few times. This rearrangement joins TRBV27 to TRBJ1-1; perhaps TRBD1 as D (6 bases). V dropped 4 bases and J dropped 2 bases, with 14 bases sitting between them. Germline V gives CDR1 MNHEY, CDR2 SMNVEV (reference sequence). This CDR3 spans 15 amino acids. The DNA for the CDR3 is TGTGCCAGCAGTTCCGGGGGGCAGGGCAACACTGAAGCTTTCTTT. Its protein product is CASSSGGQGNTEAFF.

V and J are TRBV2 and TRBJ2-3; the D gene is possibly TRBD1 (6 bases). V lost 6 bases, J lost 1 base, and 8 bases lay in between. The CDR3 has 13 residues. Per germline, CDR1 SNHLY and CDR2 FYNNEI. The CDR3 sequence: CASRAGGTDTQYF. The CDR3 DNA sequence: TGTGCCAGCAGGGCAGGGGGCACAGATACGCAGTATTTT. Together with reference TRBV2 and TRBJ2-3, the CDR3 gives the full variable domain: EPEVTQTPSHQVTQMGQEVILRCVPISNHLYFYWYRQILGQKVEFLVSFYNNEISEKSEIFDDQFSVERPDGSNFTLKIRSTKLEDSAMYFCASRAGGTDTQYFGPGTRLTVL.